This T cell receptor (beta chain) appears in the sequencing data of a study of T cell repertoires in cytomegalovirus infection (dated by TCRdb to between 2017 and 2020). At the level of the whole study: Because public TCR beta signatures pointed to carriage of CMV infection together with the matching HLA type, the HLA type of each donor mattered for the analysis. Paper-wide results and their limitations: Carriers of CMV infection plus the relevant HLA type were discriminated by the cumulative frequency of public TCR beta family members in the study cohort and in an independent roughly 380-donor cohort. In the ex vivo response, HLA-C-restricted CMV-specific TCR beta clonotypes were dominant, and in two of eight donors the single most frequent clonotype came from this HLA-C-restricted group.

CDR1 and CDR2 were assigned from the germline V gene as SGHDN and FVKESK. Deletion took 1 base off V and 5 bases off J, with a span of 8 bases between the germline ends. Taken from cysteine to phenylalanine, the CDR3 has 13 residues. Of the read, only the CDR3 DNA is kept; its 39 bases are in frame from base 1. Of note for this clonotype: The target of this receptor is not known. No quality values exist for individual bases; no much larger clone is one base distant.

Sequencing took place on an Illumina HiSeq 1500. Through fastp at Q25 and MiXCR, TCRdb rebuilt clones from the public reads, retaining in-frame beta chains. CDR3 protein sequences are deduplicated, and each keeps its most common genes and DNA. Within this sample are 85,000 to 120,000 distinct CDR3 sequences, with approximately 17% of them counted one time only. Jointly, the top ten make up more than 7% of the sample. The receptor was isolated from a human donor in good health (CMV status not recorded). Some clones in this sample may be carry-over from other donors' samples. The chain employs TRBV14 and TRBJ1-1; no D gene is confidently identified. The sequencing input was PBMCs. At the DNA level, the sequence is TGTGCCAGCAGCCAAGTCATGGGGACTGAAGCTTTCTTT. This yields the protein CASSQVMGTEAFF. The reference TRBV14 and TRBJ1-1 proteins fill in what lies around the CDR3, so the full variable domain reads EAGVTQFPSHSVIEKGQTVTLRCDPISGHDNLYWYRRVMGKEIKFLLHFVKESKQDESGMPNNRFLAERTGGTYSTLKVQPAELEDSGVYFCASSQVMGTEAFFGQGTRLTVV.